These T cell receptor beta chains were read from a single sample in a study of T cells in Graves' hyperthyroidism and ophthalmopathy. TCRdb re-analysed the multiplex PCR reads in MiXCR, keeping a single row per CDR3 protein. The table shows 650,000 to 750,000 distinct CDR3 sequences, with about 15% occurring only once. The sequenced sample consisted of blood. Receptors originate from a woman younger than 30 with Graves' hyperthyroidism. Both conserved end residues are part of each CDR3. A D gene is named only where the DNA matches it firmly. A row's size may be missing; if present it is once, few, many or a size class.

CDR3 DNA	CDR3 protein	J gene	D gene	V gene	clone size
TGTGCCTGGAGCGCCCTTACGGGGGTTCGGAATTCACCCCTCCACTTT	CAWSALTGVRNSPLHF	TRBJ1-6	-	TRBV30	-
TGTGCCAGCAGCTTGGGACGGGAGGCCACTGAAGCTTTCTTT	CASSLGREATEAFF	TRBJ1-1	-	TRBV5-6	once
TGTGCCAGCAGCTTGGGCCGCCAGGGCACCTACGAGCAGTACTTC	CASSLGRQGTYEQYF	TRBJ2-7	-	TRBV7-8	many
TGTGCCAGCAGTTTAAGAGGGACTAGCGGGAGGGTTTCACAAGAGACCCAGTACTTC	CASSLRGTSGRVSQETQYF	TRBJ2-5	TRBD2	TRBV27	few
TGCAGCGTTGCCCGACTAGCGGGAGGCCCGCCGCCATCCTACAATGAGCAGTTCTTC	CSVARLAGGPPPSYNEQFF	TRBJ2-1	TRBD2	TRBV29-1	few
TGTGCCACCAGCTCCCACAGGGACCGGAGCTATGGCTACACCTTC	CATSSHRDRSYGYTF	TRBJ1-2	-	TRBV15	few
TGCAGTGCTAGGCTACGGGATTATGGCTACACCTTC	CSARLRDYGYTF	TRBJ1-2	-	TRBV20-1	-
TGCAGCGTTGAAGATACGCCCGGCGGCTACACCTTC	CSVEDTPGGYTF	TRBJ1-2	-	TRBV29-1	-
TGCAGTGCCGCGGAGAGGCGGGGGGGCACAGATACGCAGTATTTT	CSAAERRGGTDTQYF	TRBJ2-3	TRBD2	TRBV20-1	few
TGCGCCAGCAGCCTTCTTCCGACCGGTCCGAATGAAAAACTGTTTTTT	CASSLLPTGPNEKLFF	TRBJ1-4	-	TRBV4-1	-
TGCGCCAGCAGCCGAGGAAGGGGGCCCAGCTCCTACGAGCAGTACTTC	CASSRGRGPSSYEQYF	TRBJ2-7	TRBD1	TRBV4-1	few
TGTGCCAGCAGTCTTCTCGGGGTCCTAAACACCGGGGAGCTGTTTTTT	CASSLLGVLNTGELFF	TRBJ2-2	-	TRBV28	many
TGTGCCAGCAGCTCCGGACAGTTCGGGGAGCTGTTTTTT	CASSSGQFGELFF	TRBJ2-2	-	TRBV7-9	few
TGTGCCAGCAGTTCCCTTTACGGGGTTAGGGAAAAACTGTTTTTT	CASSSLYGVREKLFF	TRBJ1-4	-	TRBV27	few
TGCAGTGCTAGACCCCTAGCGGTCAATGAGCAGTTCTTC	CSARPLAVNEQFF	TRBJ2-1	TRBD2	TRBV20-1	many
TGTGCCAGCAACCAGAGGGGGCGGGACACTGAAGCTTTCTTT	CASNQRGRDTEAFF	TRBJ1-1	TRBD1	TRBV5-4	-
TGTGCCAGCAGTTACTTAAGCTCCTACAATGAGCAGTTCTTC	CASSYLSSYNEQFF	TRBJ2-1	-	TRBV6-5	many
TGTGCCAGCAGCTTAGGAATATATGCCCCAACGCAGTTCTTC	CASSLGIYAPTQFF	TRBJ2-1	-	TRBV7-2	few
TGTGCCAGCAGCTTGGGTACTAGCGGGAGAGGATATACGCAGTATTTT	CASSLGTSGRGYTQYF	TRBJ2-3	TRBD2	TRBV5-8	many
TGCAGTGCAGAACAGGACAGGTATCAGCCCCAGCATTTT	CSAEQDRYQPQHF	TRBJ1-5	TRBD1	TRBV20-1	few
TGTGCCAGCAGCTCTCTAGCGGGGCTCTACGAGCAGTACTTC	CASSSLAGLYEQYF	TRBJ2-7	TRBD2	TRBV6-2/TRBV6-3	few
TGTGCCACCAGCAGATTGGAAGCTCTAAGACCAGCCAAAGAGACCCAGTACTTC	CATSRLEALRPAKETQYF	TRBJ2-5	-	TRBV15	-
TGTGCCACCAGTGACACGACAGGGAACACTGAAGCTTTCTTT	CATSDTTGNTEAFF	TRBJ1-1	-	TRBV24-1	-
TGTGCCAGCAGTGATGATTTCGTGGACAGGGTAACTAATGAAAAACTGTTTTTT	CASSDDFVDRVTNEKLFF	TRBJ1-4	TRBD1	TRBV2	few
TGTGCCAGCAGCTATGGGACGGAGAATTCACCCCTCCACTTT	CASSYGTENSPLHF	TRBJ1-6	-	TRBV7-9	-
TGTGCCAGCAGCCCCATCCTAGCGTCCAATGAGCAGTTCTTC	CASSPILASNEQFF	TRBJ2-1	-	TRBV11-2	many
TGCGCCTGCAAGACAGGGTCCTCTAGCTCCTATAATTCACCCCTCCACTTT	CACKTGSSSSYNSPLHF	TRBJ1-6	TRBD1	TRBV10-2	-
TGTGCCAGCGGCCCGGCGGAGACCCAGTACTTC	CASGPAETQYF	TRBJ2-5	-	TRBV2	-
TGCGCCAGCAGCTTGGCTCAGGGGGGGACTAGCGGGAGTTCCTACGAGCAGTACTTC	CASSLAQGGTSGSSYEQYF	TRBJ2-7	TRBD2	TRBV5-1	few
TGTGCCAGCAGCGGACAGGCCCAGGGTTCACCCCTCCACTTT	CASSGQAQGSPLHF	TRBJ1-6	-	TRBV9	few
TGCAGCGTTGAAACTAGCGGGAACAATGAGCAGTTCTTC	CSVETSGNNEQFF	TRBJ2-1	TRBD2	TRBV29-1	few
TGTGCCACCAGTGAAGGCAGGATTATGTACCAAGAGACCCAGTACTTC	CATSEGRIMYQETQYF	TRBJ2-5	-	TRBV24-1	-